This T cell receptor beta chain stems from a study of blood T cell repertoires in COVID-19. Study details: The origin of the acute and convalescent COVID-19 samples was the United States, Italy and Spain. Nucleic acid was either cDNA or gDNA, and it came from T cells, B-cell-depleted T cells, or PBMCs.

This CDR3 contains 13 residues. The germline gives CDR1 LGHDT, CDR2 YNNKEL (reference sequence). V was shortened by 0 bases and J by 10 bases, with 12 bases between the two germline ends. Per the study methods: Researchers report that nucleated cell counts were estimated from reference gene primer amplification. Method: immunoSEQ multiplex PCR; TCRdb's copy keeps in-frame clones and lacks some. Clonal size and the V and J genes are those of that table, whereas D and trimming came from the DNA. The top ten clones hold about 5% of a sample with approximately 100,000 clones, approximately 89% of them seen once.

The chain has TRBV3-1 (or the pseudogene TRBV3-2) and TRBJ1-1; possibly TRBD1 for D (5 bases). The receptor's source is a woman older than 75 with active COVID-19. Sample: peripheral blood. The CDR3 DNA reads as TGTGCCAGCAGCCAAGAAGGGGCCGGTGGAGCTTTCTTT. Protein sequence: CASSQEGAGGAFF.